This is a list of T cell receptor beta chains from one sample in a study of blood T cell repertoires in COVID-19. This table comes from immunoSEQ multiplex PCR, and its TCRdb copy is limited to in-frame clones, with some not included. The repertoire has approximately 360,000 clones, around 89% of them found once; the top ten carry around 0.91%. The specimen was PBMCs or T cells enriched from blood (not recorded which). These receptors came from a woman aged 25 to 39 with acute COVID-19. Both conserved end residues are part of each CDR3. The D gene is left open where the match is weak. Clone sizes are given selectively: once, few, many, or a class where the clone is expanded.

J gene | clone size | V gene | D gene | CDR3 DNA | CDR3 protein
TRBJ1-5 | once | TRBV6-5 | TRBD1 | TGTGCCAGCAGACACGACAGGGTTCGTCAGCCCCAGCATTTT | CASRHDRVRQPQHF
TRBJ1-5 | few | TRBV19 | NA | TGTGCCAGTAGTGAGGCGAAACAGCCCCAGCATTTT | CASSEAKQPQHF
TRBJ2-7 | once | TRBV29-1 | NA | TGCAGCGTGAGCGAAGGGGGGGACGAGCAGTACTTC | CSVSEGGDEQYF
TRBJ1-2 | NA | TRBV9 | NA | TGTGCCAGCAGCGTAGGAGTCAGGGACTATGGCTACACCTTC | CASSVGVRDYGYTF
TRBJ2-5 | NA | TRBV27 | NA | TGTGCAAGCGCGGGGCGGGCCCCTCGAGAGACCCAGTACTTC | CASAGRAPRETQYF
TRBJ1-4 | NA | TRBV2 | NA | TGTGCCAGCAGAGAGATGGCAACTAATGAAAAACTGTTTTTT | CASREMATNEKLFF
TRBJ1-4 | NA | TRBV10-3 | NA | TGTGCCATCAGTGAAAGACTGACGGGAGTTAATGAAAAACTGTTTTTT | CAISERLTGVNEKLFF
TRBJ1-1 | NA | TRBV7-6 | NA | TGTGCCAGCAGCTTAGGGGGTTCAGGGAGGGTGAACACTGAAGCTTTCTTT | CASSLGGSGRVNTEAFF
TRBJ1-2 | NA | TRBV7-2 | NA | TGTGCCAGCAGCTTAACCGGGGTAGGGAACTATGGCTACACCTTC | CASSLTGVGNYGYTF
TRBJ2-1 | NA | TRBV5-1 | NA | TGCGCCAGCAGCTTGGAAGTCGCCTCAGGGTCCAATGAGCAGTTCTTC | CASSLEVASGSNEQFF
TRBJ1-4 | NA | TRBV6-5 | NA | TGTGCCAGCAGTTCGCGACAGAGTAATGAAAAACTGTTTTTT | CASSSRQSNEKLFF
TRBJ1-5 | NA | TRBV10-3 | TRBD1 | TGTGCCATCAGTGCCGGGACAGGGGCGGGGAGGGGAAGCAATCAGCCCCAGCATTTT | CAISAGTGAGRGSNQPQHF
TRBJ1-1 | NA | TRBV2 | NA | TGTGCCAGCAGTGAGGGGACAACCAGCGCATCTGAAGCTTTCTTT | CASSEGTTSASEAFF
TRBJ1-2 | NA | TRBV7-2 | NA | TGTGCCAGCAGCTTAGTCTGGGGAGGCAGCGAAACTAACTATGGCTACACCTTC | CASSLVWGGSETNYGYTF
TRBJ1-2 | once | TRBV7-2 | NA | TGTGCCAGCAGCTTAAGCGTCGGTCCTGGCTATGGCTACACCTTC | CASSLSVGPGYGYTF
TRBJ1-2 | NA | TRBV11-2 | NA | TGTGCCAGCAGCACCACAGGATTAGCTAACTATGGCTACACCTTC | CASSTTGLANYGYTF
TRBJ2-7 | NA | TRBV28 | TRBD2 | TGTGCCAGCAAAGGGAGCGGGAACTCTTACGAGCAGTACTTC | CASKGSGNSYEQYF
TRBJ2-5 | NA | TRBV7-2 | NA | TGTGCCAGCAGCCAGGTCCTGGAAGAGACCCAGTACTTC | CASSQVLEETQYF
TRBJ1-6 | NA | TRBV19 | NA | TGTGCCAGTAGGATCGATGGGGGGTCACCCCTCCACTTT | CASRIDGGSPLHF
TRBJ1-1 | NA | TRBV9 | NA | TGTGCCAGCAGCGTAGGGGCCAGGGGTGAAGCTTTCTTT | CASSVGARGEAFF
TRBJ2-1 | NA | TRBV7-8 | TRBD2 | TGTGCCAGCAGCTTAGTATCTGGGACTAGCGGGAGAGGGAATGAGCAGTTCTTC | CASSLVSGTSGRGNEQFF
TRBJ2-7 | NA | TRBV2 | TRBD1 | TGTGCCAGCAGTAGGACAGGGGGCTATATGTACGAGCAGTACTTC | CASSRTGGYMYEQYF
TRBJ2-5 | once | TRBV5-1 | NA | TGCGCCAGCAGCCATGGACAGGCGAGACTAGAAGAGACCCAGTACTTC | CASSHGQARLEETQYF
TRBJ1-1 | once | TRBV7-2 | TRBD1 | TGTGCCAGCAGCTTAGCGCGAAGACAGGGGAACACTGAAGCTTTCTTT | CASSLARRQGNTEAFF
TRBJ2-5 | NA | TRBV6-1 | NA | TGTGCCAGCAGTGAAGATCGCCGGGGTCTTGTCCAAGAGACCCAGTACTTC | CASSEDRRGLVQETQYF
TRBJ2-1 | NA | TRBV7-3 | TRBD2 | TGTGCCAGCAGCTTAGCGGGGGGGCGCACGAATGAGCAGTTCTTC | CASSLAGGRTNEQFF
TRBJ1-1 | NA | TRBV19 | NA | TGTGCCAGTAGTATCTTTACTGAAGCTTTCTTT | CASSIFTEAFF
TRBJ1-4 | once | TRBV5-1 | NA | TGCGCCAGCAGCTTGCAAAGCGGTGCGGATGAAAAACTGTTTTTT | CASSLQSGADEKLFF
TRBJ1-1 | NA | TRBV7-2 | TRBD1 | TGTGCCAGCAGGGGACAGGTTGTTGGGGCCACTGAAGCTTTCTTT | CASRGQVVGATEAFF
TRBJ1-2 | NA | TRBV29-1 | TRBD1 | TGCAGCGTCGGACAGGGGGCCTCAACGGTATATGGCTACACCTTC | CSVGQGASTVYGYTF
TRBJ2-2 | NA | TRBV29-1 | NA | TGCAGCGTCGTTACAGACACCGGGGAGCTGTTTTTT | CSVVTDTGELFF
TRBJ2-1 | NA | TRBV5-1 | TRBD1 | TGCGCCAGCAGCCCGGGGGGACAGGGCGTGGGTGAGCAGTTCTTC | CASSPGGQGVGEQFF
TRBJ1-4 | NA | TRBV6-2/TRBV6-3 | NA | TGTGCCAGCAGTCCAGACATCCGGAATGAAAAACTGTTTTTT | CASSPDIRNEKLFF
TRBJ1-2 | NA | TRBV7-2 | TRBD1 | TGTGCCAGCAGCCTCTTTGTGACAGGGGTAATTAACTATGGCTACACCTTC | CASSLFVTGVINYGYTF
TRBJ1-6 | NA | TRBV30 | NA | TGTGCCTGGGCGCGTATTAATTCACCCCTCCACTTT | CAWARINSPLHF
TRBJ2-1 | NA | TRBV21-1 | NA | TGTGCCGCAGGACTAGCGGGATCTAATGAGCAGTTCTTC | CAAGLAGSNEQFF
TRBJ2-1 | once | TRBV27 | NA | TGTGCCAGCAGTTTTCAGGACAGCCACAATGAGCAGTTCTTC | CASSFQDSHNEQFF